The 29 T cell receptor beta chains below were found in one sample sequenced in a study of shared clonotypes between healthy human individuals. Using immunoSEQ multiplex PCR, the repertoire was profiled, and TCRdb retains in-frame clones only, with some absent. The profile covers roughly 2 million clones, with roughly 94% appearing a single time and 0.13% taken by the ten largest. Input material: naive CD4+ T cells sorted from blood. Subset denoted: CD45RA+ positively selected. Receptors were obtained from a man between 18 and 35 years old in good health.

CDR3 DNA sequence: TGTGCCAGCTCGCCCGGAGGACAGTGGTCCTATGGCTACACCTTC. This codes for CASSPGGQWSYGYTF. This chain joins TRBV18 and TRBJ1-2; D may be TRBD1 (6 bases). V was cut by 6 bases and J by 4 bases, with 18 bases left in between. CDR1 is KGHSH and CDR2 is LQKENI in the germline V gene. The CDR3 is made up of 15 amino acids. The whole variable domain, remainder taken from reference TRBV18 and TRBJ1-2, is NAGVMQNPRHLVRRRGQEARLRCSPMKGHSHVYWYRQLPEEGLKFMVYLQKENIIDESGMPKERFSAEFPKEGPSILRIQQVVRGDSAAYFCASSPGGQWSYGYTFGSGTRLTVV.

The CDR3 region is CAISESSSEKLFF. The DNA of the CDR3 is TGTGCCATCAGTGAGTCTTCTTCGGAAAAACTGTTTTTT. The chain is built from TRBV10-3 and TRBJ1-4; no clear D gene. The ends were cut back, 0 bases at V and 8 bases at J, with 7 bases in the middle. This CDR3 spans 13 amino acids. Per the germline V gene, CDR1 is ENHRY and CDR2 is SYGVKD.

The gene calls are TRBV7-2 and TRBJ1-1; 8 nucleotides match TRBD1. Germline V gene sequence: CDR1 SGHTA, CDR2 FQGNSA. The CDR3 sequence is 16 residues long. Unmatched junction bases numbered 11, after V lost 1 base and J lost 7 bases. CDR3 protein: CASSLVLGRGQGEAFF. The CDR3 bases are TGTGCCAGCAGCTTAGTATTAGGCAGGGGGCAAGGTGAAGCTTTCTTT.

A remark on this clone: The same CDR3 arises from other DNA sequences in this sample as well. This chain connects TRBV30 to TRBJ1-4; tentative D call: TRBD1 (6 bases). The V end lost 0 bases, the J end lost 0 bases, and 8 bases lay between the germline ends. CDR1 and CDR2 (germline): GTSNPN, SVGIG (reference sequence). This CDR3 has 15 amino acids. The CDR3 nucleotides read TGTGCCTGGAGTGTAGGGGGTGCAACTAATGAAAAACTGTTTTTT. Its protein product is CAWSVGGATNEKLFF. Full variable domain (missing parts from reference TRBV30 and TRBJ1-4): SQTIHQWPATLVQPVGSPLSLECTVEGTSNPNLYWYRQAAGRGLQLLFYSVGIGQISSEVPQNLSASRPQDRQFILSSKKLLLSDSGFYLCAWSVGGATNEKLFFGSGTQLSVL.

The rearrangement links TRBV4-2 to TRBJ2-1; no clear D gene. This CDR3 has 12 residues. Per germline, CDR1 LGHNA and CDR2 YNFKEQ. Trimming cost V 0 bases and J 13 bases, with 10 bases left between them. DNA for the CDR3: TGTGCCAGCAGCCAAGACGGGCTAGTTCAGTTCTTC. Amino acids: CASSQDGLVQFF.

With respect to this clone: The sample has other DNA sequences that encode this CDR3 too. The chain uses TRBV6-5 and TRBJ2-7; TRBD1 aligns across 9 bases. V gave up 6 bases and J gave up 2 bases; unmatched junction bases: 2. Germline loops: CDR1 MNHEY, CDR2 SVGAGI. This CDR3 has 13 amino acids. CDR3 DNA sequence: TGTGCCAGCAGACGACAGGGGGCCTACGAGCAGTACTTC. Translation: CASRRQGAYEQYF.

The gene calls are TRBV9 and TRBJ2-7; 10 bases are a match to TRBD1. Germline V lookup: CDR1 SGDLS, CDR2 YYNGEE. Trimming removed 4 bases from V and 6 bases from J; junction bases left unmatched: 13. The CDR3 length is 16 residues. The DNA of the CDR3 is TGTGCCAGCAGCACAAGCGGGACAGGGGCTTTTGGCGAGCAGTACTTC. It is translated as CASSTSGTGAFGEQYF.

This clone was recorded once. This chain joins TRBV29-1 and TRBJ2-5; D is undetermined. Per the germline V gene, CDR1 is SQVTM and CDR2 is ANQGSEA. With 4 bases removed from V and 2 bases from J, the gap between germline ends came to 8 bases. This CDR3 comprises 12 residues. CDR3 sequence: CSVASVQETQYF. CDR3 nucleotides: TGCAGCGTTGCCTCCGTACAAGAGACCCAGTACTTC.

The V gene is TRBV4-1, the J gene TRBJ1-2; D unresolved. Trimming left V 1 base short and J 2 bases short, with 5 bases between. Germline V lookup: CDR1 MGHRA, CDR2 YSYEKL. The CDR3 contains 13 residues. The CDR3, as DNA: TGCGCCAGCAGCCAAGTGTTGAACTATGGCTACACCTTC. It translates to CASSQVLNYGYTF.

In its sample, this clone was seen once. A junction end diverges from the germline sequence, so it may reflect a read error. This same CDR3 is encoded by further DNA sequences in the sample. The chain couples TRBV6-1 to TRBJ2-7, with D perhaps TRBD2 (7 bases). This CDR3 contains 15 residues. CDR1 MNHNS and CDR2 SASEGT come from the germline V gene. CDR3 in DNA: TGTGCCAGCAGCGAAGAGGGGGGGCGCTCCTACGAGCAGTACTTC. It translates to CASSEEGGRSYEQYF.

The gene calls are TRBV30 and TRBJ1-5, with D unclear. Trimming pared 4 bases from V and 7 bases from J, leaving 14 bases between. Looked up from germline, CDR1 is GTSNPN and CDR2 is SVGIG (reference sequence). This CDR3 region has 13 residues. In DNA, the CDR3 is TGTGCCTGGACCCCCTGGCCGGACCAGCCCCAGCATTTT. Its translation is CAWTPWPDQPQHF.

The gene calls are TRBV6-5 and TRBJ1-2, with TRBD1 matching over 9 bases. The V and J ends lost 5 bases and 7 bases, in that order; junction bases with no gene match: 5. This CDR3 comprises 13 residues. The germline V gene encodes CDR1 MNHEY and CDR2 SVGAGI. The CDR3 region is CASSLTGGVGYTF. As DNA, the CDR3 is TGTGCCAGCAGTCTTACAGGGGGCGTTGGCTACACCTTC.

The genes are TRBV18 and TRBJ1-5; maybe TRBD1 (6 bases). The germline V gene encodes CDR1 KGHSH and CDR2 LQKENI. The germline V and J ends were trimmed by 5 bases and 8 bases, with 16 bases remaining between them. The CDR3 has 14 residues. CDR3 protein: CASSRTGPQEPQHF. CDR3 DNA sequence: TGTGCCAGCTCAAGAACAGGGCCCCAAGAGCCCCAGCATTTT. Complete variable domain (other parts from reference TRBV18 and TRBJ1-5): NAGVMQNPRHLVRRRGQEARLRCSPMKGHSHVYWYRQLPEEGLKFMVYLQKENIIDESGMPKERFSAEFPKEGPSILRIQQVVRGDSAAYFCASSRTGPQEPQHFGDGTRLSIL.

CDR3 region: CASSGIRGGEQFF. CDR3 sequence (DNA): TGTGCCAGCAGTGGGATCAGGGGAGGTGAGCAGTTCTTC. The rearrangement links TRBV27 to TRBJ2-1, with D possibly called TRBD1 or TRBD2 (6 bases each). The germline gives CDR1 MNHEY, CDR2 SMNVEV (reference sequence). Between the trimmed V and J ends, which lost 5 bases and 9 bases, there was a span of 14 bases. CDR3 length: 13 residues.

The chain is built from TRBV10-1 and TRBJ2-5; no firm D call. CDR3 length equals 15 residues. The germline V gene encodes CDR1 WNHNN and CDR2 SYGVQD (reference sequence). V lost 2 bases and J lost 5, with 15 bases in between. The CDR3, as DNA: TGCGCCAGCAGTGAGACAGTCGCTGGGTGGGAGACCCAGTACTTC. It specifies CASSETVAGWETQYF.

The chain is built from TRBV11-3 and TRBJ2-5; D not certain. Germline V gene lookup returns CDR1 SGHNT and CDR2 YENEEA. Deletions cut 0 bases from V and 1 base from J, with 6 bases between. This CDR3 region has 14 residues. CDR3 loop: CASSLDSGQETQYF. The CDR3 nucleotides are TGTGCCAGCAGCTTAGACTCAGGCCAAGAGACCCAGTACTTC.

CDR3 bases: TGTGCCAGCAGCGTGGGCCTCGGAGCCTACGAGCAGTACTTC. Translated, it gives CASSVGLGAYEQYF. The chain couples TRBV9 to TRBJ2-7; unclear D gene. Per germline, CDR1 SGDLS and CDR2 YYNGEE. Trimming shortened V by 2 bases and J by 2 bases, and 11 bases separated the two germline ends. The CDR3 extends over 14 amino acids.

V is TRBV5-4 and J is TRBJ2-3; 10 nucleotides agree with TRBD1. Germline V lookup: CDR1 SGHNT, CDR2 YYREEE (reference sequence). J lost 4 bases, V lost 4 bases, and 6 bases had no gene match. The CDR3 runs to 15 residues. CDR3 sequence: CASSGTGTGADTQYF. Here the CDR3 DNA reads TGTGCCAGCAGCGGGACCGGGACAGGGGCAGATACGCAGTATTTT.

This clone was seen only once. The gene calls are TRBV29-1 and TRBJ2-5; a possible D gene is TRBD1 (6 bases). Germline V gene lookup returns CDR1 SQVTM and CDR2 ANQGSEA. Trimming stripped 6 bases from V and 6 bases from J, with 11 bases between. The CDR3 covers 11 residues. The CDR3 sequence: CSVGAGKTQYF. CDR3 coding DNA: TGCAGCGTGGGGGCCGGGAAGACCCAGTACTTC.

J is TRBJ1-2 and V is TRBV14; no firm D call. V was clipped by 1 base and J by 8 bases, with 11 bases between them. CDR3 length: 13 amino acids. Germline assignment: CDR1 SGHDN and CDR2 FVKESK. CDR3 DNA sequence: TGTGCCAGCAGCCAAGGCGGCAGCCGCGGCTACACCTTC. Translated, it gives CASSQGGSRGYTF.

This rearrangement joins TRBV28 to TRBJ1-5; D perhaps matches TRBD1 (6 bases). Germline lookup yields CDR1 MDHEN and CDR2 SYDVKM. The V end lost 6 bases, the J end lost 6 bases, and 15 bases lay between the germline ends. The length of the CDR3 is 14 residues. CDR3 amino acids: CASRARGGSQPQHF. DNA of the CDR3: TGTGCCAGCAGGGCCAGGGGCGGGAGTCAGCCCCAGCATTTT.

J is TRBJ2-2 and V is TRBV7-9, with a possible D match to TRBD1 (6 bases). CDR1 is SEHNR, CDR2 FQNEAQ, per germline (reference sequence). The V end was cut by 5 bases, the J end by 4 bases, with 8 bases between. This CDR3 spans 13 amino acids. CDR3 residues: CASSQDSTGELFF. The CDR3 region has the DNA TGTGCCAGCAGCCAGGACAGCACCGGGGAGCTGTTTTTT.

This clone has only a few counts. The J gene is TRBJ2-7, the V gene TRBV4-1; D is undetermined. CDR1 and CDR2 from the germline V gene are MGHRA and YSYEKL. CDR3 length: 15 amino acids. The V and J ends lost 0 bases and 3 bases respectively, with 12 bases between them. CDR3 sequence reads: CASSQERNSIYEQYF. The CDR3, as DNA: TGCGCCAGCAGCCAAGAGCGCAACTCGATCTACGAGCAGTACTTC.

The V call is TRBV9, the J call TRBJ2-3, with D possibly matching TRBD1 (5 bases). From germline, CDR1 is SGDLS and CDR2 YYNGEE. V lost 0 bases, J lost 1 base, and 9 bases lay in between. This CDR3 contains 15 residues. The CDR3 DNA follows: TGTGCCAGCAGCGTAGTCTTAGGGGGCACAGATACGCAGTATTTT. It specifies CASSVVLGGTDTQYF.

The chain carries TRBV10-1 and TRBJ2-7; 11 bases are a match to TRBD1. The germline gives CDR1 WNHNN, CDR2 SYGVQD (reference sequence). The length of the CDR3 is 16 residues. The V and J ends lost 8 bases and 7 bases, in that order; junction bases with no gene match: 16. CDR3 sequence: CASGPGQGGAQGEQYF. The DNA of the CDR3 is TGCGCCAGCGGCCCGGGACAGGGGGGCGCTCAAGGTGAGCAGTACTTC.

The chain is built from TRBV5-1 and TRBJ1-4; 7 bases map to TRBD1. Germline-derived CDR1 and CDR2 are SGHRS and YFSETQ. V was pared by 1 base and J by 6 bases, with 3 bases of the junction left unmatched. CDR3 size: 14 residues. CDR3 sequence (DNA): TGCGCCAGCAGCTTGACAGGGGCGGATGAAAAACTGTTTTTT. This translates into CASSLTGADEKLFF.

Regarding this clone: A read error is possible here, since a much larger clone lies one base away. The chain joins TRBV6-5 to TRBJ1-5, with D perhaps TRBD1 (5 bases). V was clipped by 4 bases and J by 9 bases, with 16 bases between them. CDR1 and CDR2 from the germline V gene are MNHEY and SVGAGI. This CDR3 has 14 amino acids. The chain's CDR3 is CASSSRAGSRPQHF. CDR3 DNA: TGTGCCAGCAGTTCCCGGGCAGGGTCAAGGCCCCAGCATTTT.

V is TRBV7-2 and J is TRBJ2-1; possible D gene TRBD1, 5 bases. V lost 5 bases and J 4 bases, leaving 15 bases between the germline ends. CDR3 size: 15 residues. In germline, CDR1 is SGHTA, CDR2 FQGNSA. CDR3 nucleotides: TGTGCCAGCAGCGTGGAACCAGGGTTATACAATGAGCAGTTCTTC. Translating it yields CASSVEPGLYNEQFF.

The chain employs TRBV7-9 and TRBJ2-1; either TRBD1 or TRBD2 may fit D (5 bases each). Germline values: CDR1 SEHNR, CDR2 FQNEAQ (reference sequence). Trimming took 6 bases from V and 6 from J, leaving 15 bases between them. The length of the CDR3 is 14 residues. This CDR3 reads CASSRGVPPNEQFF. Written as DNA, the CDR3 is TGTGCCAGCAGTCGAGGGGTGCCCCCCAATGAGCAGTTCTTC.